Below are 17 T cell receptor beta chains sequenced from a single sample in a study of read filtering for tumor transcriptome and immune sequencing. From 400 to 450 ng of RNA, a library with molecular barcoded alpha/delta and beta/gamma adaptors was made. TCRdb called the reads again in MiXCR, with one record for every CDR3 protein. This table has tens of thousands of distinct CDR3 sequences, approximately 14% appearing once. Source material: a population of CD138-negative cells sorted from bone marrow. The receptors were sampled from a donor at least 40 years old with multiple myeloma.

This chain joins TRBV6-6 and TRBJ1-1, with D maybe TRBD1 (5 bases). The CDR3 sequence is 13 residues long. Germline loops: CDR1 MNHNY, CDR2 SVGAGI (reference sequence). Trimming stripped 6 bases from V and 2 bases from J, with 10 bases between. The CDR3 nucleotides read TGTGCCAGCAGGCGGGACGGAAACACTGAAGCTTTCTTT. It encodes CASRRDGNTEAFF.

As regards this clonotype: It is likely a read error: a sequence one base away is far more abundant. The CDR3 sequence: CANEDKQFF. As DNA, the CDR3 is TGTGCCAACGAGGATAAGCAGTTCTTC. The chain couples TRBV7-2 to TRBJ2-1; no firm D call. The germline CDR1 and CDR2 sequences are SGHTA and FQGNSA. V lost 10 bases to trimming and J lost 11 bases, with 9 bases between them. The CDR3 length is 9 residues.

This clonotype was picked up many times. The gene calls are TRBV11-2 and TRBJ2-5, with 7 bases aligning to TRBD1. Germline CDR1 and CDR2: SGHAT and FQNNGV. J lost 7 bases, V lost 1 base, and 15 bases had no gene match. The CDR3 runs 17 residues. In DNA, the CDR3 is TGTGCCAGCAGCTTAGGGGAAGGGGTACAGGGGATGGGGACCCAGTACTTC. It codes for CASSLGEGVQGMGTQYF.

This clonotype was detected ten times or more. The V and J genes are TRBV11-3 and TRBJ2-2, with 10 positions matching TRBD1. The CDR3 extends over 15 amino acids. V dropped 1 base and J dropped 5; count of bases not matched to a gene: 1. Germline CDR1 reads SGHNT; CDR2 reads YENEEA. The CDR3 sequence: CASSLGGQGTGELFF. In DNA form, the CDR3 reads TGTGCCAGCAGCTTAGGGGGACAGGGGACCGGGGAGCTGTTTTTT. Drawing the rest from reference TRBV11-3 and TRBJ2-2, the complete variable domain is EAGVVQSPRYKIIEKKQPVAFWCNPISGHNTLYWYLQNLGQGPELLIRYENEEAVDDSQLPKDRFSAERLKGVDSTLKIQPAELGDSAVYLCASSLGGQGTGELFFGEGSRLTVL.

This clonotype was recorded at least ten times. The chain carries TRBV20-1 and TRBJ2-7; no clear D gene. Germline V gene sequence: CDR1 DFQATT, CDR2 SNEGSKA (reference sequence). This CDR3 is built from 17 residues. Between the trimmed V and J ends, which lost 0 bases and 2 bases, there was a span of 20 bases. This chain's CDR3 is CSARDTDPESVAYEQYF. The CDR3 region has the DNA TGCAGTGCTAGAGATACGGACCCGGAGTCAGTCGCCTACGAGCAGTACTTC.

This clonotype was observed at least ten times. This chain links TRBV2 with TRBJ1-5; possible D gene TRBD1, 5 bases. The germline CDR1 and CDR2 sequences are SNHLY and FYNNEI. The CDR3 is 13 residues long. Trimming pared 6 bases from V and 3 bases from J, leaving 9 bases between. CDR3 sequence: CASRRQNNQPQHF. The CDR3 region has the DNA TGTGCCAGCAGAAGACAGAACAATCAGCCCCAGCATTTT.

The chain is built from TRBV29-1 and TRBJ2-7; maybe TRBD1 (5 bases). Germline V gene lookup returns CDR1 SQVTM and CDR2 ANQGSEA. The CDR3 sequence is 13 residues long. V lost 6 bases, J lost 2 bases, and 14 bases lay in between. This chain's CDR3 is CSVRTIITYEQYF. CDR3 DNA sequence: TGCAGCGTACGGACAATTATTACCTACGAGCAGTACTTC.

About this clonotype: The junction departs from the called germline gene at one end, perhaps through a read error. The chain uses TRBV11-2 and TRBJ2-7; a weak D match, TRBD2 (6 bases). Per germline, CDR1 SGHAT and CDR2 FQNNGV. The CDR3 runs to 14 residues. The CDR3 bases are TGTGCCATCAGCTCAGGCGGGGACTCCTACGAGCAGTACTTC. It codes for CAISSGGDSYEQYF.

This clonotype was counted ten times or more. The chain carries TRBV20-1 and TRBJ2-5; 7 bases map to TRBD2. Germline trimming cut 2 bases from V and 1 base from J; bases unmatched to any gene: 4. The CDR3 has 14 residues. Per the germline V gene, CDR1 is DFQATT and CDR2 is SNEGSKA (reference sequence). CDR3 sequence (DNA): TGCAGTGCTAGAATAGCGGGCAGCCAAGAGACCCAGTACTTC. It encodes CSARIAGSQETQYF.

This clonotype has a count of ten or more. The V gene is TRBV6-6, the J gene TRBJ2-1, with D perhaps matching TRBD1 (7 bases). V dropped 2 bases and J dropped 8 bases, with 13 bases sitting between them. Looked up from germline, CDR1 is MNHNY and CDR2 is SVGAGI (reference sequence). The CDR3 runs to 14 residues. CDR3: CASSYRQGGDEQFF. In DNA, the CDR3 is TGTGCCAGCAGTTACCGACAGGGAGGCGATGAGCAGTTCTTC.

This clonotype has just a few counts. V usage is TRBV5-1 and J usage is TRBJ1-2; D is possibly TRBD1 (5 bases). This CDR3 contains 14 residues. CDR1 is SGHRS and CDR2 is YFSETQ in the germline V gene. V shed 5 bases and J shed 0 bases, with 11 bases lying between them. The CDR3 spells CASRPRQSNYGYTF. Written as DNA, the CDR3 is TGCGCCAGCAGACCCCGACAGTCTAACTATGGCTACACCTTC.

This clonotype was recorded at least ten times. The chain uses TRBV19 and TRBJ2-7; D gene uncertain. Germline V lookup: CDR1 LNHDA, CDR2 SQIVND (reference sequence). Between the trimmed V and J ends, which lost 2 bases and 3 bases, there was a span of 11 bases. This CDR3 has 14 amino acids. CDR3 nucleotide sequence: TGTGCCAGTAGTATAACCAGAAGCAACTACGAGCAGTACTTC. Encoded protein: CASSITRSNYEQYF.

This clonotype was observed many times. The rearrangement joins TRBV20-1 to TRBJ2-2; TRBD1 might be the D (6 bases). V lost 6 bases and J 5 bases, leaving 16 bases between the germline ends. Germline CDR1 reads DFQATT; CDR2 reads SNEGSKA (reference sequence). The CDR3 consists of 14 residues. CDR3 region: CSATGKTGTGELFF. CDR3 nucleotide sequence: TGCAGTGCGACGGGTAAAACAGGGACCGGGGAGCTGTTTTTT.

This clonotype occurred a few times. A much more abundant neighbour one base away suggests this may be a read error. This chain uses TRBV11-2 with TRBJ2-5; no clear D. The germline CDR1 and CDR2 sequences are SGHAT and FQNNGV. This CDR3 has 11 amino acids. CDR3 DNA: TGTGCCCGCAGCTTATCCGAGACCCAGTACTTC. Translation gives CARSLSETQYF.

This clonotype was picked up many times. This chain uses TRBV29-1 with TRBJ2-1, with 9 bases fitting TRBD2. This CDR3 comprises 15 residues. Trimming cost V 5 bases and J 5 bases; bases outside gene matches: 10. Germline V gene lookup returns CDR1 SQVTM and CDR2 ANQGSEA. CDR3: CSVYEAGGGDNEQFF. In nucleotides, the CDR3 is TGCAGCGTTTACGAAGCGGGGGGAGGGGACAATGAGCAGTTCTTC.

This clonotype was picked up many times. The chain employs TRBV20-1 and TRBJ2-5; 7 nucleotides agree with TRBD1. The CDR3 contains 17 residues. V shed 7 bases and J 5 bases; nucleotides not matched to a gene: 22. Per germline, CDR1 DFQATT and CDR2 SNEGSKA (reference sequence). The CDR3 region has the DNA TGCAGTGTAAGGGACGACAGGGCAATCGACGTCCGGGAGACCCAGTACTTC. Protein sequence: CSVRDDRAIDVRETQYF.

The sample holds many counts of this clonotype. This chain joins TRBV20-1 and TRBJ1-5, with D uncertain. CDR3 length equals 13 residues. Per germline, CDR1 DFQATT and CDR2 SNEGSKA (reference sequence). The V and J ends lost 3 bases and 4 bases respectively, with 10 bases between them. The CDR3 sequence is CSASPAANQPQHF. The CDR3 DNA reads as TGCAGTGCTAGTCCCGCGGCGAATCAGCCCCAGCATTTT.